These 2 T cell receptor beta chains were all obtained from the same sample, sequenced in a study of cytomegalovirus exposure and HLA in healthy donors. In the PCR, 60 Vbeta and 13 Jbeta primers were used. Data came from immunoSEQ multiplex PCR; TCRdb stores just in-frame clones and leaves some out. The table has around 150,000 clones, approximately 10% seen once. The sample comprised PBMCs. These receptors came from a woman in her 40s in good health and CMV-seropositive.

This clone has more than one count but fewer than ten. This chain connects TRBV11-3 to TRBJ2-3, with TRBD2 matching over 13 bases. V lost 6 bases and J lost 6; bases outside the gene matches: 3. Looked up from germline, CDR1 is SGHNT and CDR2 is YENEEA. This CDR3 spans 14 amino acids. CDR3 DNA sequence: TGTGCCAGCAGGCCGGGACTAGCGGGGGATACGCAGTATTTT. It translates to CASRPGLAGDTQYF. Variable domain in full (rest from reference TRBV11-3 and TRBJ2-3): EAGVVQSPRYKIIEKKQPVAFWCNPISGHNTLYWYLQNLGQGPELLIRYENEEAVDDSQLPKDRFSAERLKGVDSTLKIQPAELGDSAVYLCASRPGLAGDTQYFGPGTRLTVL.

The J gene is TRBJ1-1, the V gene TRBV5-1, with D uncertain. The CDR3 extends over 13 amino acids. V lost 0 bases and J lost 1, with 4 bases in between. Germline V gene lookup returns CDR1 SGHRS and CDR2 YFSETQ. CDR3 protein: CASSLEANTEAFF. CDR3 bases: TGCGCCAGCAGCTTGGAAGCGAACACTGAAGCTTTCTTT.